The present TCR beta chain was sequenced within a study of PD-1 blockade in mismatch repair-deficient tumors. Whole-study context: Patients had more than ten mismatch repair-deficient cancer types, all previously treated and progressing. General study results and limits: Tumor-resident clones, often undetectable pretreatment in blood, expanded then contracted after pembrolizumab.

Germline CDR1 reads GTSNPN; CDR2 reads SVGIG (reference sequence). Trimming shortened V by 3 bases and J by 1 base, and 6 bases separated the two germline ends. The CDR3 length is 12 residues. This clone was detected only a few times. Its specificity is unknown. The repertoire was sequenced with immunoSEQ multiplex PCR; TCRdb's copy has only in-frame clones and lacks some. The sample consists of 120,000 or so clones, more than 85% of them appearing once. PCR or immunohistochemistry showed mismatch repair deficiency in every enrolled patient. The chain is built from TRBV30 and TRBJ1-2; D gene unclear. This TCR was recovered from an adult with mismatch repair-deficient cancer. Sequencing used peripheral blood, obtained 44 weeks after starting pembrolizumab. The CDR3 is CAWRRNNYGYTF. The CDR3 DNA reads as TGTGCCTGGAGACGGAATAACTATGGCTACACCTTC.